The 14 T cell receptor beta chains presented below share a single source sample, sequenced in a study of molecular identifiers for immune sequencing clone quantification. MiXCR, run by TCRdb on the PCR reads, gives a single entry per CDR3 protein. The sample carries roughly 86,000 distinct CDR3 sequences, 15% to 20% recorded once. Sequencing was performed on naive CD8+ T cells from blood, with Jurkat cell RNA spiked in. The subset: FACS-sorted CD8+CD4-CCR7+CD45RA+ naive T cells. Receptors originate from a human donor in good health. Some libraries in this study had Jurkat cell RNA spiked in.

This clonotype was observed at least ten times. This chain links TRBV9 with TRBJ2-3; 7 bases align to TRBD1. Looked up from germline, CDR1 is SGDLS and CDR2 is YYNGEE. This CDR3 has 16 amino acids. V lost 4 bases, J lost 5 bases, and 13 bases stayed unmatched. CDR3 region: CASSPRSTGIGDTQYF. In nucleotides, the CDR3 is TGTGCCAGCAGCCCCCGCTCGACAGGGATTGGAGATACGCAGTATTTT.

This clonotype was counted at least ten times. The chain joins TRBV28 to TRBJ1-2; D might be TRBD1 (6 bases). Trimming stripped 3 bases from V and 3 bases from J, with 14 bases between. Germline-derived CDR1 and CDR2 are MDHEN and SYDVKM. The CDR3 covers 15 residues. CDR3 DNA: TGTGCCAGCAGTTTCCCCCAGGGGTTAGACTATGGCTACACCTTC. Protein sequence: CASSFPQGLDYGYTF.

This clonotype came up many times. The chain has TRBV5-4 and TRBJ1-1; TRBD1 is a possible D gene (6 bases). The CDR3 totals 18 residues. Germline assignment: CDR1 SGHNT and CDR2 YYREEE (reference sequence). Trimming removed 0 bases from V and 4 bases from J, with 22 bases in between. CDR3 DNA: TGTGCCAGCAGCTTGGGGGAATTACAGGGTTGGAAGGGCACTGAAGCTTTCTTT. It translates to CASSLGELQGWKGTEAFF.

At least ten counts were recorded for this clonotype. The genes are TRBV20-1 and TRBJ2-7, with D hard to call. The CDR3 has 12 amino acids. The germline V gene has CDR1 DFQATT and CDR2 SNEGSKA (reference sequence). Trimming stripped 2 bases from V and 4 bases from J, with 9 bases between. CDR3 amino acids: CSARWSGYEQYF. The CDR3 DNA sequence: TGCAGTGCTAGATGGTCAGGATACGAGCAGTACTTC.

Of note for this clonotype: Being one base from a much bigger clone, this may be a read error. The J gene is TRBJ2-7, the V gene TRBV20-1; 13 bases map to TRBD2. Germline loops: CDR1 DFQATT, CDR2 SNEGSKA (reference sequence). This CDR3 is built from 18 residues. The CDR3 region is CGANPTGLAGALSYEQYF. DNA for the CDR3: TGCGGTGCTAACCCGACCGGACTAGCGGGAGCCCTCTCATACGAGCAGTACTTC.

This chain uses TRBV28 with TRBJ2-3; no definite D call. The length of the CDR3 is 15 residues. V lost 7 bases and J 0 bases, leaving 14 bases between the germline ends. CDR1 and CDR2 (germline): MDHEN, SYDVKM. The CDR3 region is CASTLGSGSTDTQYF. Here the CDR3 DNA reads TGTGCCAGCACCCTTGGCTCGGGCAGCACAGATACGCAGTATTTT. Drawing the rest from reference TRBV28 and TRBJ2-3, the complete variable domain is DVKVTQSSRYLVKRTGEKVFLECVQDMDHENMFWYRQDPGLGLRLIYFSYDVKMKEKGDIPEGYSVSREKKERFSLILESASTNQTSMYLCASTLGSGSTDTQYFGPGTRLTVL.

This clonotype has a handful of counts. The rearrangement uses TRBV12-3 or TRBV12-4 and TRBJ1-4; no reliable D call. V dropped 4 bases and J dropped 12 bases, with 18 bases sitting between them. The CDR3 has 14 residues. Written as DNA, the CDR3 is TGTGCCAGCAGTTCCACCTTAGTCTTGTCTGAACTGTTTTTT. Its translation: CASSSTLVLSELFF.

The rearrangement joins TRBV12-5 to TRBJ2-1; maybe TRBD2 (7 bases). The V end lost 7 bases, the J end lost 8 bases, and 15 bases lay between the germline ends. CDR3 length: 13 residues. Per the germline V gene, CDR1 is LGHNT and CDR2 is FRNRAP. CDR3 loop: CASALGGGDEQFF. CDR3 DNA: TGTGCTAGTGCCCTGGGCGGGGGCGATGAGCAGTTCTTC.

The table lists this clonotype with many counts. CDR3 sequence (DNA): TGTGCCAGCAGAAGGATGGGGCGGCCTTCCTCTGGGGCCAACGTCCTGACTTTC. This codes for CASRRMGRPSSGANVLTF. The chain couples TRBV28 to TRBJ2-6, with D maybe TRBD1 (5 bases). This CDR3 is 18 amino acids long. The germline V gene has CDR1 MDHEN and CDR2 SYDVKM. V was pared by 6 bases and J by 0 bases, with 18 bases between.

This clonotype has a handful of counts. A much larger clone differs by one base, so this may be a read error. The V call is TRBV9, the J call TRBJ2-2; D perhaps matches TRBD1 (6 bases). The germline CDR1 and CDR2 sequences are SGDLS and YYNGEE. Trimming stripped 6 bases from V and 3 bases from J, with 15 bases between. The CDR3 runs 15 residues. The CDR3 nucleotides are TGTGCCAGCAACTACGGGGACACGGACACCGGGGAGCTGTTTTTT. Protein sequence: CASNYGDTDTGELFF.

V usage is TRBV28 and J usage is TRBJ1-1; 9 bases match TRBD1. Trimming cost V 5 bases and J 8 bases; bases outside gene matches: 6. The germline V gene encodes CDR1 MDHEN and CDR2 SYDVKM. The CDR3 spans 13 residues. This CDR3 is CASSPGTGTEAFF. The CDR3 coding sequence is TGTGCCAGCAGTCCAGGGACAGGGACCGAAGCTTTCTTT.

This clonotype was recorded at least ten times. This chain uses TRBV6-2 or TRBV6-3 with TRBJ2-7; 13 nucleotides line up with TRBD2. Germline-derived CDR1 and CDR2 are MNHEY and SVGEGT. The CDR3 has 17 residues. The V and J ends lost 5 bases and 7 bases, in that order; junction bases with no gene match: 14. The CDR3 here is CASSPWTSGRSEGEQYF. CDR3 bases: TGTGCCAGCAGTCCCTGGACTAGCGGGAGATCTGAAGGGGAGCAGTACTTC.

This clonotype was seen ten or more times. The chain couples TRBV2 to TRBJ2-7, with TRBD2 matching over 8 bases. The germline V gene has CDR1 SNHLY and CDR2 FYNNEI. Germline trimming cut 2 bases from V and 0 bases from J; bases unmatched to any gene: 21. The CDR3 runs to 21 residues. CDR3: CASSEFLSGGPGVLVSYEQYF. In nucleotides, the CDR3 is TGTGCCAGCAGTGAATTTCTTTCGGGAGGGCCCGGTGTTTTAGTCTCCTACGAGCAGTACTTC.

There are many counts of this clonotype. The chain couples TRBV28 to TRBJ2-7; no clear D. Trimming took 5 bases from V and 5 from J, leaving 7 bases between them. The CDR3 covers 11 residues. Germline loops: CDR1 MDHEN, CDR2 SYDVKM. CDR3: CASSDSDEQYF. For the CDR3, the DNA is TGTGCCAGCAGTGACTCGGACGAGCAGTACTTC.